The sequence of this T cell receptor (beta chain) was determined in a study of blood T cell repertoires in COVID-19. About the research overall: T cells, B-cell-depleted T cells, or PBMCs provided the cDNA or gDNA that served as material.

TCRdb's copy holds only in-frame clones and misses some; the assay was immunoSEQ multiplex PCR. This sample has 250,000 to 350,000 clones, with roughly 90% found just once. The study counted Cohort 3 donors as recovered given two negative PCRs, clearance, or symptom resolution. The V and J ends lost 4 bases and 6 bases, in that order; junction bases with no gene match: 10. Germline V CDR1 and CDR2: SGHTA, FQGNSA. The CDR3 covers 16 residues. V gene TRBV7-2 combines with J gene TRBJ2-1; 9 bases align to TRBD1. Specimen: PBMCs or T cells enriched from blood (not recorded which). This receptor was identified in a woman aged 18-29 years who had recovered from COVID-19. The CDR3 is CASSYPGQGSSNEQFF. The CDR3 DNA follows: TGTGCCAGCAGCTACCCTGGACAGGGGTCTTCCAATGAGCAGTTCTTC.